The rows below give T cell receptor beta chains drawn from one sample of a study of blood T cells in healthy people across ages. MiXCR, applied by TCRdb to the 5' RACE reads, yields one record per CDR3 protein. The table shows 380,000 or so distinct CDR3 sequences, with about 52% occurring only once. The specimen sequenced was blood. The receptors here all came from a man in his sixties in good health. Each CDR3 is given with its conserved first and last residue. The D gene is left open where the match is weak. Not every row has a clone size; where given, it reads once, few, many or a size class.

clone size: .; J gene: TRBJ2-2; D gene: TRBD2; V gene: TRBV12-3/TRBV12-4; CDR3 protein: CASSSSGGSTGELFF; CDR3 DNA: TGTGCCAGCTCCTCTAGCGGGGGGAGTACCGGGGAGCTGTTTTTT
clone size: few; J gene: TRBJ2-4; D gene: .; V gene: TRBV5-6; CDR3 protein: CASSLTGASAKNIQYF; CDR3 DNA: TGTGCCAGCAGCTTAACTGGGGCCTCGGCCAAAAACATTCAGTACTTC
clone size: few; J gene: TRBJ2-1; D gene: TRBD2; V gene: TRBV4-2; CDR3 protein: CASSQELRTSGRAGNEQFF; CDR3 DNA: TGTGCCAGCAGCCAAGAGCTGAGGACTAGCGGGAGGGCAGGCAATGAGCAGTTCTTC
clone size: many; J gene: TRBJ2-5; D gene: .; V gene: TRBV27; CDR3 protein: CASSLGGAREQETQYF; CDR3 DNA: TGTGCCAGCAGTTTAGGAGGGGCTCGGGAACAAGAGACCCAGTACTTC
clone size: .; J gene: TRBJ2-7; D gene: TRBD2; V gene: TRBV20-1; CDR3 protein: CSAAGTSGRVSDEQYF; CDR3 DNA: TGCAGTGCCGCCGGGACTAGCGGGAGGGTTAGCGACGAGCAGTACTTC
clone size: .; J gene: TRBJ1-2; D gene: .; V gene: TRBV10-3; CDR3 protein: CAISESGGNYGYTF; CDR3 DNA: TGTGCCATCAGTGAGTCTGGGGGGAACTATGGCTACACCTTC
clone size: .; J gene: TRBJ2-5; D gene: TRBD1; V gene: TRBV15; CDR3 protein: CATRLPGQGGTQYF; CDR3 DNA: TGTGCCACTCGATTACCGGGACAGGGTGGGACCCAGTACTTC
clone size: many; J gene: TRBJ2-1; D gene: TRBD2; V gene: TRBV12-3/TRBV12-4; CDR3 protein: CASSLRLAGLSYNEQFF; CDR3 DNA: TGTGCCAGCAGTTTAAGGTTAGCGGGGCTATCCTACAATGAGCAGTTCTTC
clone size: .; J gene: TRBJ1-1; D gene: .; V gene: TRBV6-5; CDR3 protein: CASMEQGVRTEAFF; CDR3 DNA: TGTGCCAGCATGGAACAGGGAGTTAGGACTGAAGCTTTCTTT
clone size: .; J gene: TRBJ2-1; D gene: TRBD2; V gene: TRBV6-4; CDR3 protein: CASSASGRVNEQFF; CDR3 DNA: TGTGCCAGCAGTGCTAGCGGGAGGGTGAATGAGCAGTTCTTC
clone size: few; J gene: TRBJ2-3; D gene: .; V gene: TRBV15; CDR3 protein: CATSRGQGTDTQYF; CDR3 DNA: TGTGCCACCAGCAGAGGGCAGGGGACAGATACGCAGTATTTT
clone size: .; J gene: TRBJ1-5; D gene: TRBD1; V gene: TRBV29-1; CDR3 protein: CSVGDRGGFQPQHF; CDR3 DNA: TGCAGCGTTGGGGACAGGGGTGGGTTTCAGCCCCAGCATTTT
clone size: .; J gene: TRBJ2-5; D gene: .; V gene: TRBV27; CDR3 protein: CASSLWAQETQYF; CDR3 DNA: TGTGCCAGCAGTTTATGGGCTCAAGAGACCCAGTACTTC
clone size: few; J gene: TRBJ2-3; D gene: TRBD2; V gene: TRBV20-1; CDR3 protein: CSVGGGLAGGAPTDTQYF; CDR3 DNA: TGCAGTGTCGGAGGAGGACTAGCGGGGGGGGCCCCTACAGATACGCAGTATTTT